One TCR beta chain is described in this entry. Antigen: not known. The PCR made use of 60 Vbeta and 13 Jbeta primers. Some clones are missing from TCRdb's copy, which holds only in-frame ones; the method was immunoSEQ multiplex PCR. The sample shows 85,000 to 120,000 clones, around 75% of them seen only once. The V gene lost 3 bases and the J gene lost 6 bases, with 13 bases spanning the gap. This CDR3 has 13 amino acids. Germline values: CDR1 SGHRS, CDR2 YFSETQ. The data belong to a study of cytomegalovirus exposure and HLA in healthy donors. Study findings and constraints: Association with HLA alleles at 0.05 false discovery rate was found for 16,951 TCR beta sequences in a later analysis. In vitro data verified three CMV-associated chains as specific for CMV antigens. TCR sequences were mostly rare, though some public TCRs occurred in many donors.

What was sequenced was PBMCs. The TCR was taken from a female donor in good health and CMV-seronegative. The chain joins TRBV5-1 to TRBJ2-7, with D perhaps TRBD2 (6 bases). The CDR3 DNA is TGCGCCAGCAGCTCGGGACTCAATGTCGAGCAGTACTTC. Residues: CASSSGLNVEQYF.